The T cell receptor (beta chain) under discussion was sequenced for a study of blood T cell repertoires in COVID-19. Study-wide background: The United States, Italy and Spain supplied acute and convalescent COVID-19 samples.

Only in-frame clones appear in the TCRdb table, and some are missing; sequencing was by immunoSEQ multiplex PCR. The table includes some 200,000 clones, roughly 85% detected once. Losses at the gene ends were 5 bases for V and 4 bases for J; bases not matched to a gene: 10. This CDR3 has 15 residues. Germline-derived CDR1 and CDR2 are SGHRS and YFSETQ. The chain carries TRBV5-1 and TRBJ2-7; 9 bases are a match to TRBD1. Sequenced: peripheral blood. The source of this sequence is an older woman with COVID-19, enrolled during active disease. The CDR3 DNA sequence: TGCGCCAGCAGTCCTCCGGGACAGGGCATATACGAGCAGTACTTC. Protein sequence: CASSPPGQGIYEQYF.